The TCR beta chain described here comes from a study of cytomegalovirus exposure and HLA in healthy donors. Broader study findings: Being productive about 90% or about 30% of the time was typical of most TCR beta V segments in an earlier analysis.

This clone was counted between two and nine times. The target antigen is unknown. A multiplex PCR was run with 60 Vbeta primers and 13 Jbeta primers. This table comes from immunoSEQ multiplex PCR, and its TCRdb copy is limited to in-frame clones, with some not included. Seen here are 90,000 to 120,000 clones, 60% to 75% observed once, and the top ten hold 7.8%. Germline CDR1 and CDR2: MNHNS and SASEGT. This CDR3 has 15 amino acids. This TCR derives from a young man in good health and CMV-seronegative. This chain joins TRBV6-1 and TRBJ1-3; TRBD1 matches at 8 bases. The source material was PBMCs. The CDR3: CTVTGQANSGNTIYF. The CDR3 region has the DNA TGTACTGTAACGGGACAGGCCAACTCTGGAAACACCATATATTTT.